This TCR beta chain is drawn from a study of graft-versus-host responses after intestinal transplantation. Germline V gives CDR1 SGHRS, CDR2 YFSETQ. The CDR3 runs to 11 residues. The V gene lost 4 bases and the J gene lost 9 bases, with 8 bases spanning the gap. Assay used: immunoSEQ multiplex PCR; TCRdb lists only in-frame clones, some missing. The sample holds over 45,000 clones, approximately 95% seen once. The rearrangement uses TRBV5-1 and TRBJ2-1; no clear D. The clonotype originates from a human patient who received an intestinal transplant, so some T cells may come from the graft donor. The sequences come from PBMCs, collected 750 to 850 days after a first intestinal transplant, on the day of a second. The CDR3: CASSGPAEQFF. The CDR3 nucleotides read TGCGCCAGCAGCGGCCCGGCTGAGCAGTTCTTC.